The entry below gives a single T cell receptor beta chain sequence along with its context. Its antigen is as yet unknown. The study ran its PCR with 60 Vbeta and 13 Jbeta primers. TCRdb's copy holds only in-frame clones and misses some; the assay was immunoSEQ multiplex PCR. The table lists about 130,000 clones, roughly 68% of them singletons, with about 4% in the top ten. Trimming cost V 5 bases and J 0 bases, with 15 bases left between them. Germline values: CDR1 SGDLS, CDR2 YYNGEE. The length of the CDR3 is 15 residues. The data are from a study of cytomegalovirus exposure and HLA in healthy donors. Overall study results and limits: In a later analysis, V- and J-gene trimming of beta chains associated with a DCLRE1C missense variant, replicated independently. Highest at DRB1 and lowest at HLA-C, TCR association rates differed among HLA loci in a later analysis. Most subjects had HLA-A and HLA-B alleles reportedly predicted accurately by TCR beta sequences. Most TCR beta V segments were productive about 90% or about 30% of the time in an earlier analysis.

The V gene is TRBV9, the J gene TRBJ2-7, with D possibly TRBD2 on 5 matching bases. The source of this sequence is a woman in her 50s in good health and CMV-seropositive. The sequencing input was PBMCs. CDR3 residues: CASSLRDSSSYEQYF. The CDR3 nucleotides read TGTGCCAGCAGTCTCCGGGATTCTAGCTCCTACGAGCAGTACTTC.